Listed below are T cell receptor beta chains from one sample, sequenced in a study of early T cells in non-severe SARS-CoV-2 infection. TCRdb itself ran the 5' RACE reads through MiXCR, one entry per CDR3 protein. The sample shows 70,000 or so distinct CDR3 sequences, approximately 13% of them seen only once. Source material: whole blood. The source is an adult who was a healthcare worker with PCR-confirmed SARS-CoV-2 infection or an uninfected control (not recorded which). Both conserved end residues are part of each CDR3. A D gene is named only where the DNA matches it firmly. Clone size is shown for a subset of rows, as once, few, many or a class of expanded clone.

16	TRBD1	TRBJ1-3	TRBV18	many	TGTGCCAGCTCCATTTCGACAGGGGGCAGTGGAAACACCATATATTTT	CASSISTGGSGNTIYF
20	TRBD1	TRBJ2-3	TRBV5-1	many	TGCGCCAGCAGACTTGGCAGGACACTTCCGGGACAGCTGAGCACAGATACGCAGTATTTT	CASRLGRTLPGQLSTDTQYF
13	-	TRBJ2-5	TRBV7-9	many	TGTGCCAGCAGCCCCCTTGTCCGAGAGACCCAGTACTTC	CASSPLVRETQYF
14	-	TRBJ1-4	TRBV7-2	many	TGTGCCAGCAGCTGGTGGGGGGGGAATGAAAAACTGTTTTTT	CASSWWGGNEKLFF
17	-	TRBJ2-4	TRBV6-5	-	TGTGCCAGCAGTTACTCTTTACAGGGACGAGCCAAAAACATTCAGTACTTC	CASSYSLQGRAKNIQYF
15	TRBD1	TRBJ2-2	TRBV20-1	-	TGCAGTGCAACCAGCAGGGGGCTTGACACCGGGGAGCTGTTTTTT	CSATSRGLDTGELFF
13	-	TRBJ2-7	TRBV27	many	TGTGCCAGCAGCCCGAGGGGCCCCTACGAGCAGTACTTC	CASSPRGPYEQYF
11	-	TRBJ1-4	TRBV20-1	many	TGCAGTGTCTCGTTTAATGAAAAACTGTTTTTT	CSVSFNEKLFF
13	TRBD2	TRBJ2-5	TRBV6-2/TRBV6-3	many	TGTGCCAGCAGACTAGCGGGGGTGGAGACCCAGTACTTC	CASRLAGVETQYF
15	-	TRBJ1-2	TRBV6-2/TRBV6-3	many	TGTGCCAGCAGTTACCGGGGGGCTGACCTCTATGGCTACACCTTC	CASSYRGADLYGYTF
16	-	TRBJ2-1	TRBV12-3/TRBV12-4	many	TGTGCCAGCAGATCCACCCCGGTGGGAGCAGGCAATGAGCAGTTCTTC	CASRSTPVGAGNEQFF
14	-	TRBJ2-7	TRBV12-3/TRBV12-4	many	TGTGCCAGCAGCGAAGGGGGAAGGCTGGTCGAGCAGTACTTC	CASSEGGRLVEQYF
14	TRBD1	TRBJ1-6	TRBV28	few	TGTGCCAGCAGTTTTGGACAGGGGTGGTCACCCCTCCACTTT	CASSFGQGWSPLHF
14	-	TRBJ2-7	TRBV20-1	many	TGCAGTGCTAGACGAATCGGGACTTTCTACGAGCAGTACTTC	CSARRIGTFYEQYF
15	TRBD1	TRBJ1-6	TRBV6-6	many	TGTGCCAGCAGCTTACGACAGGGGACAAATTCACCCCTCCACTTT	CASSLRQGTNSPLHF